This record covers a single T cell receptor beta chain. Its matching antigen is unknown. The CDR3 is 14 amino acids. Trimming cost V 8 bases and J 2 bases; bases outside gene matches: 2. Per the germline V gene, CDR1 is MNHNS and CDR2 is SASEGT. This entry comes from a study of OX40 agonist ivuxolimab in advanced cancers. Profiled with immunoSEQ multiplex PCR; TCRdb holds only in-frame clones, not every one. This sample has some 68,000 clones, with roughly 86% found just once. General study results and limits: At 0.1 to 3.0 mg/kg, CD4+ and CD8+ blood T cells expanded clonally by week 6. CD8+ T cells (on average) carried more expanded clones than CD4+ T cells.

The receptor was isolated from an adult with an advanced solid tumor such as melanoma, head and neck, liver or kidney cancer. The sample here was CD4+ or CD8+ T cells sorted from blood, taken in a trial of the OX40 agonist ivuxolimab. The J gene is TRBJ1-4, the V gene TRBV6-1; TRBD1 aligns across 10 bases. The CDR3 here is CASLGQGTNEKLFF. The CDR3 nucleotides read TGTGCCAGCCTGGGACAGGGGACTAATGAAAAACTGTTTTTT.